This TCR beta chain was sequenced in a study of blood T cell repertoires in COVID-19. Study details: Samples representing acute and convalescent COVID-19 were sourced from the United States, Italy and Spain. T cells, B-cell-depleted T cells, or PBMCs supplied cDNA or gDNA.

In the original workflow: Scientists estimated how many nucleated cells there were by amplifying reference gene primers. Using immunoSEQ multiplex PCR, the repertoire was profiled, and TCRdb retains in-frame clones only, with some absent. The V and J calls and clone size come from that table; D and trimming were worked out from the DNA. The data show around 66,000 clones, over 75% seen once. The CDR3 is 20 residues long. Unmatched junction bases numbered 21, after V lost 2 bases and J lost 5 bases. The germline V gene has CDR1 MNHEY and CDR2 SVGEGT. The rearrangement links TRBV6-2 or TRBV6-3 to TRBJ1-5; 7 bases align to TRBD1. Sequenced sample: peripheral blood. The clonotype originates from a man in his 60s with acute or convalescent COVID-19. The CDR3 is CASSYEITIRQGPPYQPQHF. For the CDR3, the DNA is TGTGCCAGCAGTTACGAGATAACTATTAGACAGGGCCCTCCGTATCAGCCCCAGCATTTT.